The clone carrying this TCR beta chain came up once. Trimming took off 2 bases at V and 6 bases at J, with 14 bases between the two ends. CDR3 length: 15 residues. Germline lookup yields CDR1 SGHVS and CDR2 FQNEAQ. This sample is drawn from a study of blood T cell repertoires in COVID-19. Study overall: There were acute and convalescent COVID-19 samples, and they came from the United States, Italy and Spain. T cells, B-cell-depleted T cells, or PBMCs provided the cDNA or gDNA that served as material.

Sequencing was performed with immunoSEQ multiplex PCR; in TCRdb, only in-frame clones are kept and a portion is missing. The sample shows about 240,000 clones, about 90% of them seen only once. Sequencing was carried out using peripheral blood. The sequence derives from a man in his 60s who had recovered from COVID-19. V gene TRBV7-8 combines with J gene TRBJ2-1; D is perhaps TRBD2 (5 bases). This CDR3 reads CASSLMSGLLNEQFF. The CDR3 DNA reads as TGTGCCAGCAGCTTAATGTCGGGATTGCTCAATGAGCAGTTCTTC.